This TCR beta chain was documented in a study of radiotherapy plus CTLA-4 blockade in lung cancer. Looked up from germline, CDR1 is LGHNA and CDR2 is YSLEER. Trimming removed 4 bases from V and 6 bases from J; junction bases left unmatched: 9. This CDR3 region has 15 residues. The protocol was immunoSEQ multiplex PCR, while the TCRdb copy is restricted to in-frame clones and leaves out a portion. Of about 48,000 clones in the sample, 70% to 90% were seen once. The clonotype was recovered from a human donor with non-small cell lung cancer that progressed on radiotherapy plus ipilimumab. Some clones in this sample may be carry-over from other donors' samples. V usage is TRBV4-3 and J usage is TRBJ1-5, with 7 bases identical to TRBD1. Sequences were derived from peripheral blood, sampled from a patient treated with radiotherapy plus ipilimumab. CDR3 in amino acids: CASSLTMTGTQPQHF. CDR3 bases: TGCGCCAGCAGCCTGACTATGACAGGGACTCAGCCCCAGCATTTT.